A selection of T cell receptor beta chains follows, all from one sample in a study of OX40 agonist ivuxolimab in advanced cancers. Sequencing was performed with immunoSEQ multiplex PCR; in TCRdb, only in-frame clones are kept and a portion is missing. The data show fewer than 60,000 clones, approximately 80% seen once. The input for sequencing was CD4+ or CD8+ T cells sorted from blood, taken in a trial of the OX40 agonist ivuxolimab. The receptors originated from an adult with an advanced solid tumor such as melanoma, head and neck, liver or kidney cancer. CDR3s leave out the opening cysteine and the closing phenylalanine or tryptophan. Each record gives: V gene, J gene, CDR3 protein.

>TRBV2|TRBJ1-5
ASSGEKTINQPQH
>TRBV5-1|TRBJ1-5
ASSLGAGGYQPQH
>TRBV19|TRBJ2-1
ASTISGGTYNEQF
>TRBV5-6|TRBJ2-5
ASSLGRGETQY
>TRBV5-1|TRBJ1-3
ASSSDGHSGNTIY
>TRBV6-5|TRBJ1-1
ASRDGQGDTEAF
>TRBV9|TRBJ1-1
ASSAHLGENTEAF
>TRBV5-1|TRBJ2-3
ASSLAILISDTQY
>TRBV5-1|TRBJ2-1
ASSLGPLAGAYNEQF
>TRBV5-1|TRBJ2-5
ASSGGRSQETQY
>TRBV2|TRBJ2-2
ASTRPSTNTGELF
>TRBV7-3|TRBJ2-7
ASSLAGGHNEQY